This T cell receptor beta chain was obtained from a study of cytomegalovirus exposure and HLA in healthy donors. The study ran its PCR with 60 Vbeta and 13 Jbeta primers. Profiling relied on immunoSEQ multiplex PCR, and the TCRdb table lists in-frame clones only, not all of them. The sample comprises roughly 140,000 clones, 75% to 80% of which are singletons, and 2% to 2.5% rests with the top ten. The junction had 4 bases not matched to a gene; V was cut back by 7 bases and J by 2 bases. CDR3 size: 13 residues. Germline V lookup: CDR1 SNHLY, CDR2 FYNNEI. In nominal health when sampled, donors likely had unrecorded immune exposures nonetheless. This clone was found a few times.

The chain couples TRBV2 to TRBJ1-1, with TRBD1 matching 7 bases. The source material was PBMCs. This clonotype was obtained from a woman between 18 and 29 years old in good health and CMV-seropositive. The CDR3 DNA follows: TGTGCCAGCACTAACAGGGGCAACACTGAAGCTTTCTTT. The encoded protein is CASTNRGNTEAFF.